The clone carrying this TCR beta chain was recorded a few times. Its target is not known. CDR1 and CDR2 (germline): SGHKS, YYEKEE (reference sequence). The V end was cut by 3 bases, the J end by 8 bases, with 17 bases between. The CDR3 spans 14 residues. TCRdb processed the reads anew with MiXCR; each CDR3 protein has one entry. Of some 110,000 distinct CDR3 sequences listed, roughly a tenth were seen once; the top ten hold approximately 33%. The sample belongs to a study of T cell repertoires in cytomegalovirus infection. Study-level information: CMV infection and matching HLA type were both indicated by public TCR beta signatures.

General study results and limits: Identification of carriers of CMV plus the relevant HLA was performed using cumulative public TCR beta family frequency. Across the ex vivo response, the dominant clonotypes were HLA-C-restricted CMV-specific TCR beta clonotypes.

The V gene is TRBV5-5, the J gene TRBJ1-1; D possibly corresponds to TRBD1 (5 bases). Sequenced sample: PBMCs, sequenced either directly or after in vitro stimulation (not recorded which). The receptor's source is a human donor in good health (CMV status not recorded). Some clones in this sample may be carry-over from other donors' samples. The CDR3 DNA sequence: TGTGCCAGCAGCTGGGAGGACCGGGGCGCCGAAGCTTTCTTT. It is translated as CASSWEDRGAEAFF. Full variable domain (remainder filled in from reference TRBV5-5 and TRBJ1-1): DAGVTQSPTHLIKTRGQQVTLRCSPISGHKSVSWYQQVLGQGPQFIFQYYEKEERGRGNFPDRFSARQFPNYSSELNVNALLLGDSALYLCASSWEDRGAEAFFGQGTRLTVV.